Presented here are 2 T cell receptor beta chains from one specimen sequenced in a study of control samples from healthy donors and cancer patients. Some clones are missing from TCRdb's copy, which holds only in-frame ones; the method was immunoSEQ multiplex PCR. This sample has 100,000 to 150,000 clones, with 80% to 95% found just once. Specimen: blood. The source is a man aged 18 to 35 in good health.

The chain combines TRBV18 with TRBJ1-4; D is unresolved. The germline CDR1 and CDR2 sequences are KGHSH and LQKENI. The CDR3 loop spans 13 amino acids. The V end was cut by 0 bases, the J end by 8 bases, with 7 bases between. CDR3 sequence: CASSPPTREKLFF. The CDR3 DNA follows: TGTGCCAGCTCACCACCGACACGGGAAAAACTGTTTTTT.

The chain recombines TRBV27 with TRBJ2-7, with D possibly being TRBD1 or TRBD2 (5 bases each). The CDR3 runs to 14 residues. Trimming pared 6 bases from V and 6 bases from J, leaving 18 bases between. Germline loops: CDR1 MNHEY, CDR2 SMNVEV (reference sequence). The CDR3 nucleotides read TGTGCCAGCAGCCCAGATTGGGGGTCCCCCGAGCAGTACTTC. It encodes CASSPDWGSPEQYF.